This T cell receptor (beta chain) was captured by sequencing in a study of immune evolution from preneoplasia to lung adenocarcinoma. Points from the study as a whole: Later-stage lesions appeared to have more T cells, more diversity, less clonality. Top clone share appeared to fall from AAH through AIS, MIA, adenocarcinoma.

The V and J ends lost 3 bases and 2 bases respectively, with 12 bases between them. The CDR3 sequence is 15 residues long. Germline V gene data show CDR1 as MNHEY and CDR2 as SMNVEV (reference sequence). Points on this clone: Its antigen remains unidentified.

Data came from immunoSEQ multiplex PCR; TCRdb stores just in-frame clones and leaves some out. In the table there are under 15,000 clones, around 86% of which are singletons. The source is a donor aged 70 or older with lung adenocarcinoma. Sequences were obtained from FFPE lung adenocarcinoma in situ tissue. This chain joins TRBV27 and TRBJ2-3; possibly TRBD2 for D (6 bases). CDR3 coding DNA: TGTGCCAGCAGTTTTAAAGCGGGCTACACAGATACGCAGTATTTT. This sequence encodes CASSFKAGYTDTQYF.